The clone carrying this TCR beta chain was picked up many times. Its antigen is still unknown. Sample-barcoded 5' priming and a J-beta primer mix drove a second PCR of roughly 7 to 11 cycles. Each CDR3 protein is one row after TCRdb ran MiXCR on the 5' RACE reads. Here the sample spans 700,000 or so distinct CDR3 sequences, about 20% being singletons. The sample is drawn from a study of blood T cells in healthy people across ages. Study-wide results and caveats: With age, beta diversity per million T cells declined roughly linearly, significantly by 40. Long-lived and aged donors differed, with more naive CD4+ cells and higher diversity in the long-lived.

The germline V gene has CDR1 KGHSH and CDR2 LQKENI. Trimming pared 1 base from V and 6 bases from J, leaving 3 bases between. This CDR3 spans 12 amino acids. This clonotype was sampled from an older man in good health. The rearrangement joins TRBV18 to TRBJ2-2, with D unclear. The sequenced sample consisted of blood. The DNA of the CDR3 is TGTGCCAGCTCACCACTGGCCGGGGAGCTGTTTTTT. Amino acids: CASSPLAGELFF.